The clone carrying this TCR beta chain occurred once. Antigen unknown. All of the donors resided in Nashville, Tennessee, and each was a Caucasian adult. Extraction of genomic DNA in unsorted samples used approximately 94 million PBMCs. This entry is derived from a study of shared clonotypes between healthy human individuals. Points from the study as a whole: The study sampled only blood, and tissue repertoires likely differ.

Sequencing used immunoSEQ multiplex PCR; TCRdb keeps in-frame clones, though not all of them. The table records under 600,000 clones, roughly 79% of them present only once. V was clipped by 2 bases and J by 3 bases; unmatched bases: 15. The germline V gene has CDR1 MRHNA and CDR2 SNTAGT. The CDR3 covers 19 residues. This chain uses TRBV6-4 with TRBJ2-1, with 8 bases lining up with TRBD2. Sequenced material: PBMCs. The receptor was isolated from a woman aged 40 to 50 in good health. Some clones in this sample may be carry-over from other donors' samples. The CDR3 region has the DNA TGTGCCAGCAGTGACGCCTCGGCGGGGGGCCTACGATACTACAATGAGCAGTTCTTC. This codes for CASSDASAGGLRYYNEQFF.